The 16 T cell receptor beta chains below all came from one sample that was sequenced in a study of cytomegalovirus exposure and HLA in healthy donors. PCR employed 60 Vbeta and 13 Jbeta primers. The method was immunoSEQ multiplex PCR; TCRdb's version includes in-frame clones alone and lacks a portion of them. The table has about 140,000 clones, approximately 84% seen once. Sequencing was carried out using PBMCs. The source is a young man in good health and CMV-seropositive.

The rearrangement joins TRBV20-1 to TRBJ2-1; no reliable D call. The germline V and J ends were trimmed by 3 bases and 4 bases, with 4 bases remaining between them. This CDR3 spans 11 amino acids. CDR1 is DFQATT and CDR2 is SNEGSKA in the germline V gene (reference sequence). CDR3 in DNA: TGCAGTGCTAGTAGTTACAATGAGCAGTTCTTC. As protein: CSASSYNEQFF.

This clone appeared once. This chain uses TRBV29-1 with TRBJ2-7; 10 bases fit TRBD1. Looked up from germline, CDR1 is SQVTM and CDR2 is ANQGSEA. This CDR3 has 14 residues. The V and J ends lost 8 bases and 2 bases, in that order; junction bases with no gene match: 9. The CDR3 DNA is TGCAGCTTCACGGGACAGGGGCCCCCCTACGAGCAGTACTTC. This encodes CSFTGQGPPYEQYF.

The chain is built from TRBV29-1 and TRBJ2-2; TRBD1 is a possible D gene (6 bases). V gave up 5 bases and J gave up 1 base, with 11 bases separating them. Per the germline V gene, CDR1 is SQVTM and CDR2 is ANQGSEA. The CDR3 has 14 residues. The CDR3 sequence is CSVSGTLNTGELFF. DNA for the CDR3: TGCAGCGTTTCCGGGACATTGAACACCGGGGAGCTGTTTTTT.

This rearrangement joins TRBV6-1 to TRBJ1-6; weak D call: TRBD1 (5 bases). The V and J ends lost 6 bases and 5 bases respectively, with 14 bases between them. The length of the CDR3 is 15 residues. Germline V lookup: CDR1 MNHNS, CDR2 SASEGT. The CDR3 DNA is TGTGCCAGCAGGGGAACAGGATCCGATAATTCACCCCTCCACTTT. Translation: CASRGTGSDNSPLHF.

The sample holds a few counts of this clone. The rearrangement links TRBV6-5 to TRBJ1-5; D is perhaps TRBD1 (5 bases). In germline, CDR1 is MNHEY, CDR2 SVGAGI. CDR3 length: 15 residues. Trimming pared 6 bases from V and 7 bases from J, leaving 19 bases between. In nucleotides, the CDR3 is TGTGCCAGCAGGCCTAGCTACCGGGGGTTGCAGCCCCAGCATTTT. It encodes CASRPSYRGLQPQHF.

This clone has more than one count but fewer than ten. The chain employs TRBV28 and TRBJ2-5, with no clear D. The CDR3 has 14 residues. V was pared by 3 bases and J by 1 base, with 9 bases between. CDR1 is MDHEN and CDR2 is SYDVKM in the germline V gene. In DNA form, the CDR3 reads TGTGCCAGCAGTTTCACATCCCCCCAAGAGACCCAGTACTTC. Its protein product is CASSFTSPQETQYF.

The rearrangement links TRBV14 to TRBJ2-4; weak D call: TRBD2 (6 bases). Germline assignment: CDR1 SGHDN and CDR2 FVKESK. The CDR3 loop spans 12 amino acids. V lost 6 bases to trimming and J lost 10 bases, with 13 bases between them. In DNA form, the CDR3 reads TGTGCCAGCAGTCCAGGCGGACTAATTCAGTACTTC. It codes for CASSPGGLIQYF.

The chain uses TRBV2 and TRBJ2-2; D is perhaps TRBD2 (5 bases). Trimming pared 0 bases from V and 7 bases from J, leaving 9 bases between. This CDR3 has 14 residues. Per germline, CDR1 SNHLY and CDR2 FYNNEI. This CDR3 reads CASSEALTSGELFF. Written as DNA, the CDR3 is TGTGCCAGCAGTGAAGCGCTTACTAGCGGGGAGCTGTTTTTT.

This chain joins TRBV2 and TRBJ2-5; 9 bases align to TRBD2. Germline V gene data show CDR1 as SNHLY and CDR2 as FYNNEI. The CDR3 is 16 amino acids. Trimming removed 0 bases from V and 3 bases from J; junction bases left unmatched: 5. DNA for the CDR3: TGTGCCAGCAGTGAAGCGTGGCTAGCGGGAAAAGAGACCCAGTACTTC. It specifies CASSEAWLAGKETQYF.

CDR3 in amino acids: CASTSDYRQYF. CDR3 nucleotide sequence: TGTGCCAGCACCTCAGACTATCGGCAGTACTTC. This chain uses TRBV6-1 with TRBJ2-7, with D tentatively TRBD2 (5 bases). The V gene lost 7 bases and the J gene lost 9 bases, with 13 bases spanning the gap. The CDR3 is made up of 11 amino acids. Germline V gene lookup returns CDR1 MNHNS and CDR2 SASEGT.

In DNA form, the CDR3 reads TGCGCCAGCAGTTGGCACAGGGATCAATACGAGCAGTACTTC. This translates into CASSWHRDQYEQYF. The chain links TRBV23-1 to TRBJ2-7, with a weak D call TRBD1 (6 bases). TRBV23-1 is flagged as an ORF with uncertain function. V was cut by 5 bases and J by 4 bases, with 15 bases left in between. The CDR3 has 14 amino acids.

The chain recombines TRBV19 with TRBJ1-5; 9 nucleotides agree with TRBD1. The CDR3 length is 14 residues. Unmatched junction bases numbered 5, after V lost 2 bases and J lost 9 bases. Germline CDR1 LNHDA, CDR2 SQIVND (reference sequence). The CDR3 spells CASSIWDRERPQHF. Here the CDR3 DNA reads TGTGCCAGTAGTATATGGGACAGGGAGAGGCCCCAGCATTTT. The variable domain in full, with the rest retrieved from reference TRBV19 and TRBJ1-5, is DGGITQSPKYLFRKEGQNVTLSCEQNLNHDAMYWYRQDPGQGLRLIYYSQIVNDFQKGDIAEGYSVSREKKESFPLTVTSAQKNPTAFYLCASSIWDRERPQHFGDGTRLSIL.

The V call is TRBV7-9, the J call TRBJ1-6; D is undetermined. Germline V gives CDR1 SEHNR, CDR2 FQNEAQ (reference sequence). The V end lost 1 base, the J end lost 7 bases, and 5 bases lay between the germline ends. CDR3 length: 13 residues. The CDR3: CASSLGLNSPLHF. The CDR3 DNA reads TGTGCCAGCAGCTTAGGGCTCAATTCACCCCTCCACTTT.

The gene calls are TRBV5-1 and TRBJ2-1, with D uncertain. V lost 0 bases, J lost 4 bases, and 8 bases lay in between. This CDR3 has 14 residues. Germline V gene data show CDR1 as SGHRS and CDR2 as YFSETQ. Written as DNA, the CDR3 is TGCGCCAGCAGCTTGGACAGTCCTTACAATGAGCAGTTCTTC. This translates into CASSLDSPYNEQFF. The entire variable domain, with the rest obtained from reference TRBV5-1 and TRBJ2-1, is as follows: KAGVTQTPRYLIKTRGQQVTLSCSPISGHRSVSWYQQTPGQGLQFLFEYFSETQRNKGNFPGRFSGRQFSNSRSEMNVSTLELGDSALYLCASSLDSPYNEQFFGPGTRLTVL.

V is TRBV21-1 and J is TRBJ2-5; no DNA check was done on the table's D call, TRBD1. TRBV21-1 is recorded as a pseudogene. The CDR3 runs 14 residues. The CDR3: CASKGQDQRETQYF. In nucleotides, the CDR3 is TGTGCCAGCAAGGGACAGGACCAGCGGGAGACCCAGTACTTC.

A few counts support this clone. The chain couples TRBV5-4 to TRBJ1-2; D gene ambiguous. The germline V and J ends were trimmed by 0 bases and 2 bases, with 8 bases remaining between them. Germline lookup yields CDR1 SGHNT and CDR2 YYREEE (reference sequence). This CDR3 has 14 residues. The CDR3: CASSLGQENYGYTF. The CDR3 region has the DNA TGTGCCAGCAGCTTGGGCCAGGAAAACTATGGCTACACCTTC. Supplemented by reference TRBV5-4 and TRBJ1-2, the full variable domain reads ETGVTQSPTHLIKTRGQQVTLRCSSQSGHNTVSWYQQALGQGPQFIFQYYREEENGRGNFPPRFSGLQFPNYSSELNVNALELDDSALYLCASSLGQENYGYTFGSGTRLTVV.